This is a list of T cell receptor beta chains from one sample in a study of TIL therapy for anti-PD-1-resistant metastatic lung cancer. Clones were sequenced by immunoSEQ multiplex PCR, and TCRdb holds only the in-frame ones, with some missing. The table lists 50,000 to 65,000 clones, around 68% of them singletons. The sequencing used blood, collected at baseline. Receptors were obtained from a person aged 25 to 85 with non-small cell lung cancer. Both conserved end residues are part of each CDR3. Each record gives: D gene, CDR3 length, V gene, J gene, clone size, CDR3 DNA, CDR3 protein. The D gene is left open where the match is weak. Some rows have no size entry. The others give once, few or many, or a class for an expanded clone.

D: NA
length: 15
V: TRBV6-5
J: TRBJ1-3
size: few
DNA: TGTGCCAGCAGTTACTCGGAGGGCTCTGGAAACACCATATATTTT
CDR3: CASSYSEGSGNTIYF

D: TRBD1
length: 13
V: TRBV25-1
J: TRBJ2-7
size: NA
DNA: TGTGCCAGCATGCGACAGGGGGCTTACGAGCAGTACTTC
CDR3: CASMRQGAYEQYF

D: TRBD2
length: 13
V: TRBV30
J: TRBJ2-1
size: NA
DNA: TGTGCCTGCAAGACCGGGACTAGCAGTGAGCAGTTCTTC
CDR3: CACKTGTSSEQFF

D: NA
length: 16
V: TRBV11-2
J: TRBJ1-2
size: NA
DNA: TGTGCCAGCAGCCCTTCGTTTCTTGGGGTCGGGTATGGCTACACCTTC
CDR3: CASSPSFLGVGYGYTF

D: NA
length: 16
V: TRBV1
J: TRBJ2-7
size: NA
DNA: TGCACCAGCAGCCAAGCAAGGGGGCGCCCCTCCTACGAGCAGTACTTC
CDR3: CTSSQARGRPSYEQYF

D: NA
length: 13
V: TRBV11-3
J: TRBJ1-1
size: NA
DNA: TGTGCCAGCAGCTCGGACCTGAACACTGAAGCTTTCTTT
CDR3: CASSSDLNTEAFF

D: NA
length: 17
V: TRBV5-6
J: TRBJ1-2
size: NA
DNA: TGTGCCAGCAGCTTGACCCTCACGAACAGACACCACTATGGCTACACCTTC
CDR3: CASSLTLTNRHHYGYTF

D: TRBD1
length: 14
V: TRBV6-1
J: TRBJ2-2
size: NA
DNA: TGTGCCAGCAGAGGACAGGGGGACACCGGGGAGCTGTTTTTT
CDR3: CASRGQGDTGELFF

D: TRBD1
length: 15
V: TRBV2
J: TRBJ2-3
size: NA
DNA: TGTGCCAGCAGTGAACCGGACAGGGGGCAAGATACGCAGTATTTT
CDR3: CASSEPDRGQDTQYF

D: TRBD2
length: 14
V: TRBV28
J: TRBJ2-7
size: NA
DNA: TGTGCCAGCAGTCTCCCTGGGACTAGCGGGAAGCAGTACTTC
CDR3: CASSLPGTSGKQYF

D: TRBD2
length: 13
V: TRBV2
J: TRBJ2-5
size: NA
DNA: TGTGCCAGTGGGACTAGCGGGGTCGAGACCCAGTACTTC
CDR3: CASGTSGVETQYF

D: TRBD1
length: 15
V: TRBV25-1
J: TRBJ2-7
size: NA
DNA: TGTGCCAGCAGTAAAGCCGGGACAGGAACTTACGAGCAGTACTTC
CDR3: CASSKAGTGTYEQYF